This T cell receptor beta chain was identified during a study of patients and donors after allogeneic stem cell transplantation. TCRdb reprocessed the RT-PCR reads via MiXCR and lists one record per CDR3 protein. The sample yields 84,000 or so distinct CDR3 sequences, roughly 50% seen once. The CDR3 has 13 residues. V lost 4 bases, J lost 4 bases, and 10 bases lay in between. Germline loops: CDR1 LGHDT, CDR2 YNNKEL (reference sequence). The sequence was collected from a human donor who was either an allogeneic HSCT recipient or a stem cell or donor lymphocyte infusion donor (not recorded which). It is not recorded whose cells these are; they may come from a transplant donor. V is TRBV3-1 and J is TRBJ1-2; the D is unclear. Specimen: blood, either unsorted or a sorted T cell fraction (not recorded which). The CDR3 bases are TGTGCCAGCAGCCCCAGCAGTTCCTATGGCTACACCTTC. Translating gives CASSPSSSYGYTF. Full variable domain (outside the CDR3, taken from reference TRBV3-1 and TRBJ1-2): DTAVSQTPKYLVTQMGNDKSIKCEQNLGHDTMYWYKQDSKKFLKIMFSYNNKELIINETVPNRFSPKSPDKAHLNLHINSLELGDSAVYFCASSPSSSYGYTFGSGTRLTVV.